This T cell receptor (beta chain) was obtained from a study of T cells in Graves' hyperthyroidism and ophthalmopathy. It was RNA transcripts that yielded the amplified TCR beta CDR3 regions. A first-round RT-PCR of the TCR CDR3 used the HTBI primer set. TCRdb reprocessed the multiplex PCR reads via MiXCR and lists one record per CDR3 protein. The table shows more than 300,000 distinct CDR3 sequences, with about 13% occurring only once. The J segment lost 4 bases and the V segment lost 2 bases, leaving 2 bases of the junction unmatched. The length of the CDR3 is 15 residues. Germline V gives CDR1 KGHDR, CDR2 SFDVKD. PBMCs stemmed from around 10 ml fresh peripheral blood. This clonotype showed up many times.

Sequencing input: blood. The V call is TRBV24-1, the J call TRBJ2-2; 8 bases match TRBD1. This TCR was recovered from a woman aged 18-29 years with Graves' hyperthyroidism. The CDR3 region has the DNA TGTGCCACCAGTGATTGGGACAGGAGCACCGGGGAGCTGTTTTTT. Amino acids: CATSDWDRSTGELFF.